This paragraph reports one T cell receptor (beta chain). Germline is not matched at one junction end, which may reflect a read error. Three rounds of nested PCR, following a modified ARM-PCR protocol, produced the TCRbeta library. TCRdb processed the multiplex PCR reads anew with MiXCR; each CDR3 protein has one entry. The table includes 120,000 or so distinct CDR3 sequences, around three fifths detected once. This record belongs to a study of tumor and adjacent non-tumor tissue in lung cancer. Germline V gene sequence: CDR1 SGHNT, CDR2 YYREEE (reference sequence). The CDR3 is made up of 15 amino acids. No cell sorting was done before RNA was extracted from the tissue.

The chain links TRBV5-4 to TRBJ2-5; TRBD1 is a possible D gene (6 bases). The receptor was derived from a man aged 30 to 45 with non-small cell lung cancer. Specimen: lung tumor tissue. The CDR3 bases are TGTGCCAGCAGCGAAACGGGACACGTTAAAGAGACCCAGTACTTT. This encodes CASSETGHVKETQYF.